The rows below give T cell receptor beta chains drawn from one sample of a study of cytomegalovirus exposure and HLA in healthy donors. Clones were read by immunoSEQ multiplex PCR, and TCRdb kept only the in-frame ones, dropping some. The sample gives 150,000 to 200,000 clones, around 85% of which show up once; approximately 2% is in the top ten. Sequencing input: PBMCs. The receptors were gathered from a man aged 18-30 years in good health and CMV-seronegative. The CDR3 runs from the conserved cysteine through the conserved F or W. D genes are given only for firm matches. Size tells how often a clone was seen (once, few, many) or the class of an expanded clone, and some rows leave it out.

D gene,clone size,J gene,V gene,CDR3 protein,CDR3 DNA
NA,once,TRBJ2-5,TRBV4-1,CASSQAGKFSHLQSETQYF,TGCGCCAGCAGCCAAGCCGGGAAGTTTAGTCATCTGCAGTCGGAGACCCAGTACTTC
NA,NA,TRBJ1-2,TRBV19,CASSIDTQEPYTF,TGTGCCAGTAGTATAGATACACAGGAGCCCTACACCTTC
TRBD1,NA,TRBJ1-1,TRBV2,CASSWTGGPEAFF,TGTGCCAGCAGTTGGACAGGGGGGCCTGAAGCTTTCTTT
TRBD2,NA,TRBJ2-3,TRBV27,CASSSRRLASSDTQYF,TGTGCCAGCAGTTCTAGGAGACTAGCGTCATCAGATACGCAGTATTTT
NA,few,TRBJ2-7,TRBV29-1,CSVEVRYEQYF,TGCAGCGTTGAAGTACGGTACGAGCAGTACTTC
TRBD2,NA,TRBJ2-2,TRBV27,CASTRGQREGRGAVF,TGTGCCAGCACTAGGGGTCAGCGGGAGGGCCGGGGAGCTGTTTTT
NA,NA,TRBJ1-2,TRBV19,CASSTSRANYGYTF,TGTGCCAGTAGTACCTCCAGGGCCAACTATGGCTACACCTTC
NA,NA,TRBJ2-1,TRBV19,CASSIGVDNKQFF,TGTGCCAGTAGTATAGGGGTGGACAATAAGCAGTTCTTC
TRBD1,few,TRBJ1-1,TRBV28,CASSLGTGGKAFF,TGTGCCAGCAGTCTAGGGACAGGTGGGAAAGCTTTCTTT
TRBD1,NA,TRBJ1-2,TRBV7-9,CASSYVDREKANYGYTF,TGTGCCAGCAGCTATGTGGACAGGGAGAAGGCTAACTATGGCTACACCTTC
NA,NA,TRBJ1-5,TRBV19,CASSMGDNTLNQPQHF,TGTGCCAGTAGTATGGGGGACAACACTTTAAATCAGCCCCAGCATTTT
NA,NA,TRBJ1-1,TRBV27,CASSLSPAGVTEAFF,TGTGCCAGCAGTTTATCTCCCGCAGGGGTAACTGAAGCTTTCTTT
NA,NA,TRBJ1-2,TRBV5-1,CASSPEGGRKDYGYTF,TGCGCCAGCAGTCCAGAAGGAGGCCGGAAGGACTATGGCTACACCTTC
NA,NA,TRBJ2-5,TRBV7-2,CASSLGGREETQYF,TGTGCCAGCAGCTTAGGAGGCAGGGAAGAGACCCAGTACTTC
TRBD1,few,TRBJ1-2,TRBV7-9,CASSLSAGGEGYTF,TGTGCCAGCAGCTTATCGGCAGGGGGCGAAGGCTACACCTTC
NA,NA,TRBJ2-3,TRBV5-1,CASSLTYTDTQYF,TGCGCCAGCAGCTTGACTTACACAGATACGCAGTATTTT
NA,few,TRBJ1-6,TRBV9,CASSTEDSLNSPLHF,TGTGCCAGCAGCACAGAGGACAGTCTAAATTCACCCCTCCACTTT
NA,NA,TRBJ2-7,TRBV18,CASSRAGNSYEQYF,TGTGCCAGCTCACGGGCGGGAAACTCCTACGAGCAGTACTTC
NA,NA,TRBJ1-1,TRBV5-6,CASSLLGDTEAFF,TGTGCCAGCAGCTTGCTCGGGGACACTGAAGCTTTCTTT
NA,NA,TRBJ2-1,TRBV5-4,CASSLGTSSYNEQFF,TGTGCCAGCAGCTTGGGGACTTCCTCCTACAATGAGCAGTTCTTC
TRBD2,once,TRBJ2-3,TRBV27,CASRRENTDTQYF,TGTGCCAGCAGGCGGGAGAACACAGATACGCAGTATTTT
NA,NA,TRBJ2-7,TRBV28,CASSLVRNEQYF,TGTGCCAGCAGTTTAGTCCGTAACGAGCAGTACTTC
NA,NA,TRBJ2-5,TRBV25-1,CASSIRTGFQETQYF,TGTGCCAGCAGTATCCGTACAGGGTTCCAAGAGACCCAGTACTTC
TRBD1,NA,TRBJ1-6,TRBV5-1,CASSTGQGSGSPLHF,TGCGCCAGCAGCACCGGACAGGGATCGGGTTCACCCCTCCACTTT
NA,few,TRBJ1-2,TRBV10-3,CAISEAGNYGYTF,TGTGCCATCAGTGAAGCCGGGAACTATGGCTACACCTTC
NA,NA,TRBJ1-1,TRBV7-9,CSSSFPGWYDTEAFF,TGTTCCAGCAGCTTTCCAGGGTGGTATGACACTGAAGCTTTCTTT
NA,NA,TRBJ1-5,TRBV2,CASSERGSGNQPQHF,TGTGCCAGCAGTGAACGGGGTAGTGGCAATCAGCCCCAGCATTTT
NA,NA,TRBJ1-1,TRBV27,CASSLSVAVNTEAFF,TGTGCCAGCAGTTTATCGGTGGCGGTGAACACTGAAGCTTTCTTT
NA,NA,TRBJ1-1,TRBV6-1,CASRATSGAEAFF,TGTGCCAGCAGAGCAACCTCCGGTGCTGAAGCTTTCTTT
NA,NA,TRBJ2-1,TRBV5-6,CASSFRRRSYNEQFF,TGTGCCAGCAGCTTCAGGAGGCGCTCCTACAATGAGCAGTTCTTC
NA,NA,TRBJ1-1,TRBV4-1,CASSRWTGRDTEAFF,TGCGCCAGCAGCCGATGGACTGGAAGGGACACTGAAGCTTTCTTT
TRBD2,NA,TRBJ2-6,TRBV27,CASSIGLAGGLRSGANVLTF,TGTGCCAGCAGTATAGGACTAGCGGGGGGGCTACGCTCTGGGGCCAACGTCCTGACTTTC
NA,NA,TRBJ1-2,TRBV11-2,CASSLEVRYGYTF,TGTGCCAGCAGCTTAGAGGTCAGATATGGCTACACCTTC
TRBD2,NA,TRBJ2-5,TRBV18,CASSPGLAGGKETQYF,TGTGCCAGCTCACCAGGACTAGCGGGGGGAAAAGAGACCCAGTACTTC
NA,few,TRBJ1-1,TRBV2,CASSDPVNTEAFF,TGTGCCAGCAGTGACCCGGTGAACACTGAAGCTTTCTTT
TRBD1,NA,TRBJ2-7,TRBV4-1,CASSQLDRAYEQYF,TGCGCCAGCAGCCAATTGGACAGGGCCTACGAGCAGTACTTC
NA,NA,TRBJ2-1,TRBV2,CASIKGVVYNEQFF,TGTGCCAGCATAAAGGGGGTCGTTTACAATGAGCAGTTCTTC
TRBD2,few,TRBJ2-5,TRBV4-3,CASSWTSGGAGETQYF,TGCGCCAGCAGCTGGACTAGCGGGGGGGCCGGAGAGACCCAGTACTTC
TRBD2,NA,TRBJ2-7,TRBV6-1,CASRSSGGVYEQYF,TGTGCCAGCAGGAGTAGCGGGGGGGTCTACGAGCAGTACTTC
NA,once,TRBJ2-1,TRBV7-6,CASSLAGGAYNEQFF,TGTGCCAGCAGCTTAGCGGGGGGAGCGTACAATGAGCAGTTCTTC
TRBD2,NA,TRBJ2-7,TRBV7-8,CASSSRTSGSYEQYF,TGTGCCAGCAGCTCAAGGACTAGCGGGAGCTACGAGCAGTACTTC
NA,NA,TRBJ2-5,TRBV15,CATSSGQGLETQYF,TGTGCCACCAGCAGTGGTCAGGGATTGGAGACCCAGTACTTC
TRBD2,NA,TRBJ2-3,TRBV5-1,CASSSVSGGAFSTQYF,TGCGCCAGCAGCTCTGTTAGCGGGGGGGCATTCAGTACGCAGTATTTT
TRBD1,NA,TRBJ2-2,TRBV6-5,CASSHDRANTGELFF,TGTGCCAGCAGTCACGACAGGGCGAACACCGGGGAGCTGTTTTTT
NA,NA,TRBJ2-1,TRBV11-3,CASSLVGRGAYNEQFF,TGTGCCAGCAGCTTAGTGGGACGCGGGGCCTACAATGAGCAGTTCTTC
NA,NA,TRBJ1-4,TRBV7-9,CASSGSGLNEKLFF,TGTGCCAGCAGCGGGTCAGGACTAAATGAAAAACTGTTTTTT
TRBD2,NA,TRBJ2-2,TRBV30,CAWSVSSGTYTGELFF,TGTGCCTGGAGTGTTTCTAGCGGGACATACACCGGGGAGCTGTTTTTT
TRBD2,NA,TRBJ2-1,TRBV15,CATSTTDPLYGGGTSNEQFF,TGTGCCACCAGCACCACGGATCCCCTCTACGGGGGGGGCACTTCCAATGAGCAGTTCTTC
TRBD1,NA,TRBJ2-7,TRBV10-3,CAISEPGQGALSEQYF,TGTGCCATCAGTGAGCCAGGACAGGGGGCGCTTAGCGAGCAGTACTTC
NA,NA,TRBJ2-6,TRBV9,CASSVSRAGANVLTF,TGTGCCAGCAGCGTCTCCCGGGCTGGGGCCAACGTCCTGACTTTC
TRBD1,once,TRBJ2-5,TRBV7-9,CAGQGAGQETQYF,TGTGCCGGACAGGGGGCCGGCCAAGAGACCCAGTACTTC
NA,once,TRBJ2-2,TRBV10-3,CAISAAAGNTGELFF,TGTGCCATCAGTGCGGCGGCGGGGAACACCGGGGAGCTGTTTTTT
NA,NA,TRBJ2-5,TRBV7-9,CASSLGGGEEAQYF,TGTGCCAGCAGCTTAGGTGGCGGGGAGGAGGCCCAGTACTTC
NA,NA,TRBJ2-5,TRBV7-9,CASEGAETQYF,TGTGCCAGCGAAGGGGCAGAGACCCAGTACTTC
TRBD1,NA,TRBJ1-4,TRBV5-6,CASSQNRGSRGKLFF,TGTGCCAGCAGCCAAAACAGGGGGTCGCGTGGGAAACTGTTTTTT
NA,NA,TRBJ1-2,TRBV10-3,CAISAQGKVNYGYTF,TGTGCCATCAGTGCACAGGGCAAAGTTAACTATGGCTACACCTTC
NA,NA,TRBJ2-1,TRBV2,CASSVDGNNEQFF,TGTGCCAGCAGTGTTGATGGCAACAATGAGCAGTTCTTC